These 27 T cell receptor beta chains were all obtained from the same sample, sequenced in a study of early T cells in non-severe SARS-CoV-2 infection. TCRdb used MiXCR to reprocess the 5' RACE reads, holding one entry per CDR3 protein. Of around 50,000 distinct CDR3 sequences in the sample, approximately 9.8% were seen once. Sequencing was carried out using whole blood. The receptors were gathered from an adult who was a healthcare worker with PCR-confirmed SARS-CoV-2 infection or an uninfected control (not recorded which).

This chain connects TRBV11-3 to TRBJ2-1; D gene uncertain. CDR1 and CDR2 from the germline V gene are SGHNT and YENEEA. The CDR3 extends over 14 amino acids. The germline V and J ends were trimmed by 4 bases and 5 bases, with 12 bases remaining between them. The CDR3: CASSSGAIDNEQFF. DNA for the CDR3: TGTGCCAGCAGCTCAGGAGCGATCGACAATGAGCAGTTCTTC. Full variable domain (outside the CDR3, taken from reference TRBV11-3 and TRBJ2-1): EAGVVQSPRYKIIEKKQPVAFWCNPISGHNTLYWYLQNLGQGPELLIRYENEEAVDDSQLPKDRFSAERLKGVDSTLKIQPAELGDSAVYLCASSSGAIDNEQFFGPGTRLTVL.

The V call is TRBV5-6, the J call TRBJ1-6, with 8 bases identical to TRBD1. The length of the CDR3 is 15 residues. Germline V gene data show CDR1 as SGHDT and CDR2 as YYEEEE. V trimming: 4 bases; J trimming: 2 bases; junction bases outside the gene matches: 2. The CDR3 sequence is CASSATGAYNSPLHF. DNA for the CDR3: TGTGCCAGCAGCGCGACAGGGGCCTATAATTCACCCCTCCACTTT.

The sample holds many counts of this clonotype. The gene calls are TRBV9 and TRBJ2-3; unclear D gene. This CDR3 is built from 12 residues. V lost 3 bases and J 2 bases, leaving 4 bases between the germline ends. CDR1 is SGDLS, CDR2 YYNGEE, per germline. The chain's CDR3 is CASSAYTDTQYF. The CDR3 DNA reads as TGTGCCAGCAGCGCCTACACAGATACGCAGTATTTT.

Ten or more counts support this clonotype. CDR3 sequence (DNA): TGTGCCAGCAGCCAAGAGAGGGGGACAGGGTCTAACGAGCAGTACTTC. This encodes CASSQERGTGSNEQYF. The J gene is TRBJ2-7, the V gene TRBV4-2, with TRBD1 identical over 9 bases. V lost 0 bases and J lost 5; bases outside the gene matches: 8. This CDR3 has 16 amino acids. CDR1 and CDR2 (germline): LGHNA, YNFKEQ.

In this sample, this clonotype turned up a few times. The rearrangement joins TRBV6-2 or TRBV6-3 to TRBJ2-3; 9 bases match TRBD2. The CDR3 contains 15 residues. The germline CDR1 and CDR2 sequences are MNHEY and SVGEGT. J gave up 3 bases and V 7 bases, and 8 bases lay outside the gene matches. CDR3 DNA sequence: TGTGCCAGCATCCTGCGGGAGGGAAGAACAGATACGCAGTATTTT. Amino acids: CASILREGRTDTQYF.

This clonotype occurred many times. The chain has TRBV6-6 and TRBJ2-1, with D tentatively TRBD2 (6 bases). V was cut by 0 bases and J by 3 bases, with 15 bases left in between. CDR1 is MNHNY, CDR2 SVGAGI, per germline (reference sequence). The CDR3 loop spans 17 amino acids. In DNA form, the CDR3 reads TGTGCCAGCAGTTACTCGGCAGGGCGGGGCCACTACAATGAGCAGTTCTTC. Residues: CASSYSAGRGHYNEQFF.

In its sample, this clonotype ranks as medium-sized. The chain combines TRBV29-1 with TRBJ1-1; 8 bases are shared with TRBD1. Germline V gene sequence: CDR1 SQVTM, CDR2 ANQGSEA. The J segment lost 5 bases and the V segment lost 7 bases, leaving 3 bases of the junction unmatched. The CDR3 totals 11 residues. The CDR3 loop reads CSAHRGTEAFF. The CDR3 DNA sequence: TGCAGCGCCCACAGGGGGACTGAAGCTTTCTTT.

The chain is built from TRBV12-3 or TRBV12-4 and TRBJ1-4; D remains ambiguous. The CDR3 loop spans 12 amino acids. The germline V and J ends were trimmed by 1 base and 7 bases, with 4 bases remaining between them. DNA for the CDR3: TGTGCCAGCAGTTTAGTAGGTGAAAAACTGTTTTTT. Translation gives CASSLVGEKLFF.

This clonotype was seen only a few times. The J gene is TRBJ1-2, the V gene TRBV9; unclear D gene. CDR1 and CDR2 from the germline V gene are SGDLS and YYNGEE. V lost 4 bases to trimming and J lost 4 bases, with 14 bases between them. The CDR3 is 14 amino acids. The chain's CDR3 is CASSPLLGSYGYTF. The CDR3 nucleotides are TGTGCCAGCAGCCCACTTCTTGGATCCTATGGCTACACCTTC. The full variable domain, rest sourced from reference TRBV9 and TRBJ1-2, is DSGVTQTPKHLITATGQRVTLRCSPRSGDLSVYWYQQSLDQGLQFLIQYYNGEERAKGNILERFSAQQFPDLHSELNLSSLELGDSALYFCASSPLLGSYGYTFGSGTRLTVV.

This clonotype was counted only a few times. This sequence joins TRBV4-1 and TRBJ2-1, with TRBD2 matching over 8 bases. CDR1 is MGHRA and CDR2 is YSYEKL in the germline V gene. V lost 11 bases to trimming and J lost 8 bases; unmatched junction nucleotides: 14. This CDR3 is 14 amino acids long. This chain's CDR3 is CAVSGTLQPHEQFF. The CDR3 DNA follows: TGCGCCGTTAGCGGGACCCTACAACCCCATGAGCAGTTCTTC.

This clonotype was picked up many times. V usage is TRBV7-9 and J usage is TRBJ1-1; D not resolved. Deletions cut 5 bases from V and 0 bases from J, with 10 bases between. This CDR3 region has 14 residues. The germline V gene encodes CDR1 SEHNR and CDR2 FQNEAQ (reference sequence). CDR3 in amino acids: CASSLLAVNTEAFF. DNA of the CDR3: TGTGCCAGCAGCCTCCTCGCCGTGAACACTGAAGCTTTCTTT.

In this sample, this clonotype turned up a few times. The chain links TRBV11-1 to TRBJ2-5; maybe TRBD2 (5 bases). The V gene's germline CDR1 is SGHAT and CDR2 FQDESV (reference sequence). The V and J ends lost 5 bases and 2 bases respectively, with 18 bases between them. The CDR3 runs to 16 residues. The CDR3 DNA follows: TGTGCCAGCAGCACGGACCACGGAGCGGTTCAAGAGACCCAGTACTTC. This encodes CASSTDHGAVQETQYF.

The chain carries TRBV6-5 and TRBJ1-6, with D tentatively TRBD1 (5 bases). Germline V CDR1 and CDR2: MNHEY, SVGAGI. Between the trimmed V and J ends, which lost 6 bases and 7 bases, there was a span of 19 bases. This CDR3 spans 16 amino acids. CDR3 DNA: TGTGCCAGCAGACCCCGGGACCGCCAAACGAATTCACCCCTCCACTTT. Its protein product is CASRPRDRQTNSPLHF.

This clonotype was recorded at least ten times. The chain joins TRBV6-5 to TRBJ1-1; TRBD1 agrees at 8 bases. Trimming cost V 6 bases and J 6 bases; bases outside gene matches: 24. The CDR3 loop spans 19 amino acids. CDR1 and CDR2 from the germline V gene are MNHEY and SVGAGI. This chain's CDR3 is CASSLIWAGGATRDSEAFF. The CDR3 DNA is TGTGCCAGCAGCCTCATCTGGGCAGGGGGCGCGACTAGGGATTCTGAAGCTTTCTTT.

As DNA, the CDR3 is TGTGCCACCAGCACGGACAGGGCAAGCAATCAGCCCCAGCATTTT. Amino acid sequence: CATSTDRASNQPQHF. J is TRBJ1-5 and V is TRBV15, with 8 bases matching TRBD1. The germline V gene has CDR1 LNHNV and CDR2 YYDKDF (reference sequence). The V and J ends lost 4 bases and 1 base, in that order; junction bases with no gene match: 3. The CDR3 has 15 residues. Combining the CDR3 with reference TRBV15 and TRBJ1-5 gives the whole variable domain DAMVIQNPRYQVTQFGKPVTLSCSQTLNHNVMYWYQQKSSQAPKLLFHYYDKDFNNEADTPDNFQSRRPNTSFCFLDIRSPGLGDTAMYLCATSTDRASNQPQHFGDGTRLSIL.

This clonotype was observed a few times. This chain connects TRBV25-1 to TRBJ2-2, with D unclear. Germline CDR1 reads MGHDK; CDR2 reads SYGVNS. This CDR3 contains 13 residues. Trimming took off 2 bases at V and 7 bases at J, with 8 bases between the two ends. The CDR3 coding sequence is TGTGCCAGCAGTGAAGGTGGGGACGGGGAGCTGTTTTTT. Its translation is CASSEGGDGELFF.

This clonotype was found many times. The chain carries TRBV5-5 and TRBJ2-5; D gene uncertain. Germline CDR1 reads SGHKS; CDR2 reads YYEKEE (reference sequence). The CDR3 loop spans 14 amino acids. The germline V and J ends were trimmed by 1 base and 0 bases, with 7 bases remaining between them. The CDR3 DNA follows: TGTGCCAGCAGCTTGTCCCGGTACCAAGAGACCCAGTACTTC. This sequence encodes CASSLSRYQETQYF.

This clonotype was counted many times. The V call is TRBV11-3, the J call TRBJ2-1; TRBD2 aligns across 7 bases. CDR3 size: 16 residues. V lost 0 bases and J lost 1; bases outside the gene matches: 3. Germline values: CDR1 SGHNT, CDR2 YENEEA. CDR3 bases: TGTGCCAGCAGCTTAGAGGGCGGGAGTTCCTACAATGAGCAGTTCTTC. Translated, it gives CASSLEGGSSYNEQFF.

The chain links TRBV20-1 to TRBJ1-6, with D perhaps matching TRBD1 (5 bases). Between the trimmed V and J ends, which lost 2 bases and 4 bases, there was a span of 12 bases. The CDR3 loop spans 15 amino acids. The germline V gene has CDR1 DFQATT and CDR2 SNEGSKA (reference sequence). The CDR3 bases are TGCAGTGCTAGAACCGGGGCGATTTATAATTCACCCCTCCACTTT. Protein sequence: CSARTGAIYNSPLHF.

In its sample, this clonotype was seen many times. The V and J genes are TRBV24-1 and TRBJ2-3, with unresolved D. This CDR3 has 14 residues. Looked up from germline, CDR1 is KGHDR and CDR2 is SFDVKD. V was cut by 0 bases and J by 0 bases, with 3 bases left in between. The CDR3, as DNA: TGTGCCACCAGTGATTTGGAAAGCACAGATACGCAGTATTTT. Its translation is CATSDLESTDTQYF.

V and J are TRBV6-5 and TRBJ2-5; tentatively, D is TRBD1 (6 bases). V was clipped by 3 bases and J by 4 bases, with 12 bases between them. Germline V gene data show CDR1 as MNHEY and CDR2 as SVGAGI. The CDR3 runs 14 residues. The CDR3 DNA is TGTGCCAGCAGTTATGCAGGGGCTCTAGAGACCCAGTACTTC. Its translation is CASSYAGALETQYF.

This clonotype has more than one count but fewer than ten. The conserved phenylalanine or tryptophan is not found at the CDR3 terminus, so this likely reflects a read error. CDR3 DNA sequence: TGTGCCAGCAGCTTAGTCGTGGGAACTAATGAAAAACTGTTTTGT. Translating gives CASSLVVGTNEKLFC. The V call is TRBV7-2, the J call TRBJ1-4; the D is unclear. Germline V gene lookup returns CDR1 SGHTA and CDR2 FQGNSA. This CDR3 has 15 amino acids. Trimming took 1 base from V and 1 from J, leaving 7 bases between them.

J is TRBJ1-4 and V is TRBV7-8; TRBD1 is a possible D gene (6 bases). The CDR3 is 13 residues long. The germline V and J ends were trimmed by 4 bases and 8 bases, with 11 bases remaining between them. Germline values: CDR1 SGHVS, CDR2 FQNEAQ. CDR3 sequence reads: CASSSPQGEKLFF. The CDR3 DNA sequence: TGTGCCAGCAGCTCCCCGCAGGGGGAAAAACTGTTTTTT.

This clonotype was found a few times. The chain recombines TRBV4-1 with TRBJ2-7, with 9 bases fitting TRBD2. Per germline, CDR1 MGHRA and CDR2 YSYEKL. This CDR3 contains 15 residues. Unmatched junction bases numbered 7, after V lost 5 bases and J lost 2 bases. The CDR3 region is CASSTRLAATYEQYF. In DNA form, the CDR3 reads TGCGCCAGCAGCACTCGACTAGCGGCCACCTACGAGCAGTACTTC.

This chain links TRBV4-1 with TRBJ1-2, with 7 bases aligning to TRBD1. The CDR3 length is 12 residues. CDR1 and CDR2 (germline): MGHRA, YSYEKL. V was pared by 4 bases and J by 6 bases, with 2 bases of the junction left unmatched. The CDR3 spells CASSPTGNGYTF. Written as DNA, the CDR3 is TGCGCCAGCAGCCCGACAGGGAATGGCTACACCTTC.

In its sample, this clonotype was seen many times. V is TRBV12-3 or TRBV12-4 and J is TRBJ1-1; no clear D gene. V was pared by 4 bases and J by 8 bases, with 11 bases between. CDR3 length equals 12 residues. Written as DNA, the CDR3 is TGTGCCAGCAGTTCTACGCGGCCAGAAGCTTTCTTT. Residues: CASSSTRPEAFF.

This sequence joins TRBV5-5 and TRBJ2-1, with TRBD1 identical over 9 bases. The CDR3 contains 16 residues. Germline V CDR1 and CDR2: SGHKS, YYEKEE (reference sequence). Germline trimming cut 5 bases from V and 4 bases from J; bases unmatched to any gene: 10. CDR3 DNA sequence: TGTGCCAGCAGGCAGCCCGGGACAGGGTGGTACAATGAGCAGTTCTTC. Its protein is CASRQPGTGWYNEQFF. The full variable domain, in which reference TRBV5-5 and TRBJ2-1 provide the parts outside the CDR3, is DAGVTQSPTHLIKTRGQQVTLRCSPISGHKSVSWYQQVLGQGPQFIFQYYEKEERGRGNFPDRFSARQFPNYSSELNVNALLLGDSALYLCASRQPGTGWYNEQFFGPGTRLTVL.